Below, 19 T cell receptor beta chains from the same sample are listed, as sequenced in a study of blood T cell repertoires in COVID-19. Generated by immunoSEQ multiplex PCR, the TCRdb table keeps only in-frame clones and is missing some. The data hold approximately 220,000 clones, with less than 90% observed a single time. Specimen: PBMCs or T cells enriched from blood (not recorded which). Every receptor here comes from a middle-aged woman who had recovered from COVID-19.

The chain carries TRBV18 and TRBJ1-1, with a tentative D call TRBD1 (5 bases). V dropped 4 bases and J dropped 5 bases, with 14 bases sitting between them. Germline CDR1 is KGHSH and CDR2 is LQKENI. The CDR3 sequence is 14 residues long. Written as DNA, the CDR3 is TGTGCCAGCTCACGGTCGGGGGGTAGGACTGAAGCTTTCTTT. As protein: CASSRSGGRTEAFF.

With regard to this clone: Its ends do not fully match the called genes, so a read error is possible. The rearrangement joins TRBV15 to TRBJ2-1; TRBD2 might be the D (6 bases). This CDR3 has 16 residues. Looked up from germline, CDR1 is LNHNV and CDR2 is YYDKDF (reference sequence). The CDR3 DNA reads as TGTGCCACGGATGGGGGGATGCGCAACTCCGACAATGAGCAGTTCTTC. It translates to CATDGGMRNSDNEQFF.

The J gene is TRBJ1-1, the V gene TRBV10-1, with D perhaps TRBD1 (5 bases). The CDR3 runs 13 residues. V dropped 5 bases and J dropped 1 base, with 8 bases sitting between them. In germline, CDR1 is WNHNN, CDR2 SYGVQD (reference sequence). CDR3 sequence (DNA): TGCGCCAGCAGTAGACAGCCGAACACTGAAGCTTTCTTT. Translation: CASSRQPNTEAFF.

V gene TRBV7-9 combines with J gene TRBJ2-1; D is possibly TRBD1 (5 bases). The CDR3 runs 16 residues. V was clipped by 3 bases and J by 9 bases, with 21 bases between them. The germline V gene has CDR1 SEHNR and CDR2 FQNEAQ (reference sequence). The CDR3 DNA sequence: TGTGCCAGCAGCTTTACGGCCTTAGCAGGGCACAGTGAGCAGTTCTTC. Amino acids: CASSFTALAGHSEQFF.

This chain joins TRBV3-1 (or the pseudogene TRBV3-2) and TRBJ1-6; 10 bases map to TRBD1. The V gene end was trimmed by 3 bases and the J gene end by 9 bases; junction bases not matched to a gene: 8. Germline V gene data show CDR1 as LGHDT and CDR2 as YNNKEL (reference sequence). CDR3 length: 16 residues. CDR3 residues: CASSQTRDRGISPLHF. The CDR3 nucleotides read TGTGCCAGCAGCCAGACCCGGGACAGGGGTATTTCACCCCTCCACTTT.

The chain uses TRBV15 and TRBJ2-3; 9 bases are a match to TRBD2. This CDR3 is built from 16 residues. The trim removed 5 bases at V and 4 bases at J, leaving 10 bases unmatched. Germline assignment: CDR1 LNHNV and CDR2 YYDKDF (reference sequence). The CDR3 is CATSVRRTSAPDTQYF. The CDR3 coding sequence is TGTGCCACCAGCGTAAGAAGGACTAGCGCCCCAGATACGCAGTATTTT.

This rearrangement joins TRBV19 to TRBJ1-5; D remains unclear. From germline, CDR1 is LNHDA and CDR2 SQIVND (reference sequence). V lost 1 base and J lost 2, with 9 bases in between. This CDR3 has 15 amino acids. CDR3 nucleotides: TGTGCCAGTAGTATAGTTGTCGGGGGCAATCAGCCCCAGCATTTT. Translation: CASSIVVGGNQPQHF.

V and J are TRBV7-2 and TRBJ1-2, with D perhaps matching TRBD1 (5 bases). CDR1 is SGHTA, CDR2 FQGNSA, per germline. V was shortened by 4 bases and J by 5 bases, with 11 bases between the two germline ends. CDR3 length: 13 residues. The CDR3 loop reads CASSSDRLYGYTF. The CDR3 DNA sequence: TGTGCCAGCAGCTCTGACAGACTGTATGGCTACACCTTC.

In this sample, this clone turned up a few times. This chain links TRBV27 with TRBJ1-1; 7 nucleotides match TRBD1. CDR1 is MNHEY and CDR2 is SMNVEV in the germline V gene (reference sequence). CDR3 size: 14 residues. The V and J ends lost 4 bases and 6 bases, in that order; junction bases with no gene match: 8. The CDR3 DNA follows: TGTGCCAGCAGTTCCAGACAGGGTAGCGCTGAAGCTTTCTTT. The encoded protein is CASSSRQGSAEAFF.

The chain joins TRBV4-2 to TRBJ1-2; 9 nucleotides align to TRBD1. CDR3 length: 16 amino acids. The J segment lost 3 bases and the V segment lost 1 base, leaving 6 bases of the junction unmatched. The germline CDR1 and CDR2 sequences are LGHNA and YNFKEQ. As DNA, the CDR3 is TGTGCCAGCAGCCAAGCGGGACAGGGAAAGGACTATGGCTACACCTTC. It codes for CASSQAGQGKDYGYTF.

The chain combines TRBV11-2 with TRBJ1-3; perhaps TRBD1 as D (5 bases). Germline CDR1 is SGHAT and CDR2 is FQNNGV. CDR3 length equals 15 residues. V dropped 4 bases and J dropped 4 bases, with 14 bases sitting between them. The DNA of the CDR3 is TGTGCCAGCAGCTCACTAAGGGGTGGCGGAAACACCATATATTTT. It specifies CASSSLRGGGNTIYF.

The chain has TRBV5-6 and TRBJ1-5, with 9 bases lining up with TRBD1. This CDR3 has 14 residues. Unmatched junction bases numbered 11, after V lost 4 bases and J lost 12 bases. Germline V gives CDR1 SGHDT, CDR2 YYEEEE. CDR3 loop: CASSQGQGSANQHF. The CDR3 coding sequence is TGTGCCAGCAGCCAGGGACAGGGATCAGCTAACCAGCATTTT.

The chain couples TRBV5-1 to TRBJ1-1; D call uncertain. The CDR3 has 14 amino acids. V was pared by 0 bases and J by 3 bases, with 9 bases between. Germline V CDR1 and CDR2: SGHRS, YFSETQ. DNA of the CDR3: TGCGCCAGCAGCTTGGTCCCGGCGGACACTGAAGCTTTCTTT. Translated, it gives CASSLVPADTEAFF.

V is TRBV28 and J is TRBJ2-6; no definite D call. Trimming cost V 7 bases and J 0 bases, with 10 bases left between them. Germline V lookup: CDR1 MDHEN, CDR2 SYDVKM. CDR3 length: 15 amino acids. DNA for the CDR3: TGTGCCAGCACCCCCTGGGCCTCTGGGGCCAACGTCCTGACTTTC. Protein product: CASTPWASGANVLTF. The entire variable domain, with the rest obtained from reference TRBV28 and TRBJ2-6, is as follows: DVKVTQSSRYLVKRTGEKVFLECVQDMDHENMFWYRQDPGLGLRLIYFSYDVKMKEKGDIPEGYSVSREKKERFSLILESASTNQTSMYLCASTPWASGANVLTFGAGSRLTVL.

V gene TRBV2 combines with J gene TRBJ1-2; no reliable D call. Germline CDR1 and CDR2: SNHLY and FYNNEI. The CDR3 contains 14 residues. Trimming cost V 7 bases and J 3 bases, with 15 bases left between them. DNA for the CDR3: TGTGCCAGCAAACGCGATCAGGTTGACTATGGCTACACCTTC. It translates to CASKRDQVDYGYTF.

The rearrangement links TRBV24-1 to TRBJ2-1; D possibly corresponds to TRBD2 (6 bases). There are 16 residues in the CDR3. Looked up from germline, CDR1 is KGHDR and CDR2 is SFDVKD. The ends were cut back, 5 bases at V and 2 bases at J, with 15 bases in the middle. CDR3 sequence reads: CATSGPKRATYNEQFF. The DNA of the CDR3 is TGTGCCACCAGTGGTCCAAAGCGGGCCACCTACAATGAGCAGTTCTTC.

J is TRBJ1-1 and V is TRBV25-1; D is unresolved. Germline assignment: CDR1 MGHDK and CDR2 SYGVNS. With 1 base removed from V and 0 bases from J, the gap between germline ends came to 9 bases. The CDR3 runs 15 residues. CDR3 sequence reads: CASSELGSLNTEAFF. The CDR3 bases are TGTGCCAGCAGTGAATTGGGCAGCTTGAACACTGAAGCTTTCTTT.

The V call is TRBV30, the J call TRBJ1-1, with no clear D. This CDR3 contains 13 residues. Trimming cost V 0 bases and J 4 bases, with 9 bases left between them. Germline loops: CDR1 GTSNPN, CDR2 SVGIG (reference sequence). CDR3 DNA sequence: TGTGCCTGGAGTGTACGAGCGTCCACTGAAGCTTTCTTT. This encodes CAWSVRASTEAFF.

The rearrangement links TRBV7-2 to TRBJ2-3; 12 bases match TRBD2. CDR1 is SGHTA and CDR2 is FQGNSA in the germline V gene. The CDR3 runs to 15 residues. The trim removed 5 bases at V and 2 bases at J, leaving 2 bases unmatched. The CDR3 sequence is CASSRTSGVTDTQYF. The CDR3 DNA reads TGTGCCAGCAGCCGGACTAGCGGGGTCACAGATACGCAGTATTTT.